The clone carrying this T cell receptor beta chain was recorded many times. This sample was taken from a study of patients and donors after allogeneic stem cell transplantation. TCRdb fed the RT-PCR reads into MiXCR, producing one record per CDR3 protein. Here the sample spans 900,000 to 1,000,000 distinct CDR3 sequences, about 20% being singletons. The CDR3 is 14 amino acids. V trimming: 7 bases; J trimming: 6 bases; junction bases outside the gene matches: 10. The V and J genes are TRBV12-3 or TRBV12-4 and TRBJ1-2, with 8 bases that match TRBD1. The sequence derives from a human donor who was either an allogeneic HSCT recipient or a stem cell or donor lymphocyte infusion donor (not recorded which). It is not recorded whose cells these are; they may come from a transplant donor. The sample comprised blood, either unsorted or a sorted T cell fraction (not recorded which). CDR3 in amino acids: CASKPGGAPHGYTF. The CDR3 nucleotides are TGTGCCAGCAAACCAGGGGGCGCACCTCATGGCTACACCTTC.